This T cell receptor (beta chain) was recorded in a study of shared clonotypes between healthy human individuals. The V gene's germline CDR1 is SSHAT and CDR2 FNYEAQ (reference sequence). The CDR3 covers 13 residues. General observations from the study: Clonotype sharing among donors likely depends on sequencing depth. Relative to their counterparts shared across all four donors, non-shared clonotypes exhibited diminished generation probabilities.

The naive CD8 subset, CD45RO-negative cells positively selected for CCR7, excluded terminally differentiated effector memory CD45RA+ cells. It was roughly 210 ng DNA, about 30,000 T cell genomes, that sorted-subset replicate PCRs used. In the original analysis: Because ImmunoSEQ provided only junction sequences with no quality scores, the filtering differed. TCRdb keeps only in-frame clones here, not all; method: immunoSEQ multiplex PCR. V, J and clone size are those of that table, while D and trimming were read from the DNA. The sample consists of about 2 million clones, about 95% of them appearing once. On this clone: No antigen is known for it. A junction boundary mismatches the germline segment, possibly from a read error. The sample contains more than one DNA sequence encoding this CDR3.

Source material: naive CD8+ T cells sorted from blood. The clonotype comes from a man younger than 35 in good health. The chain links TRBV7-7 to TRBJ1-1; D is uncertain. CDR3 sequence: CASSLAMNTEAFF. CDR3 nucleotide sequence: TGTGCTAGCAGCTTGGCGATGAACACTGAAGCTTTCTTT.